Following are 27 T cell receptor beta chains from one sample sequenced in a study of T-cell reconstitution after alpha-beta-depleted transplantation in children. Library preparation (for TCRbeta) was performed with unique molecular identifiers. TCRdb fed the PCR reads into MiXCR, producing one record per CDR3 protein. This table holds 500,000 or so distinct CDR3 sequences, about an eighth found once. The specimen was PBMCs, mostly from graft donor cells, collected 180 days after TCRalphabeta/CD19-depleted stem cell transplant. The receptor set was obtained from a female patient aged 2-9 years who had a stem cell transplant for aplastic anemia, so the T cells may come from the graft donor.

V and J are TRBV4-3 and TRBJ2-3; D gene unclear. The ends were cut back, 0 bases at V and 4 bases at J, with 11 bases in the middle. The CDR3 has 15 residues. Germline V gene lookup returns CDR1 LGHNA and CDR2 YSLEER. CDR3 in DNA: TGCGCCAGCAGCCAAGATTTAGGGCTATCAGATACGCAGTATTTT. It translates to CASSQDLGLSDTQYF.

This clonotype was detected many times. The chain combines TRBV15 with TRBJ2-7; either TRBD1 or TRBD2 may supply D (5 bases each). The CDR3 is made up of 13 amino acids. The V gene's germline CDR1 is LNHNV and CDR2 YYDKDF (reference sequence). The CDR3 DNA sequence: TGTGCCACCAGCAGAGGGGGGTCCTCCGAGCAGTACGTC. Residues: CATSRGGSSEQYV.

The rearrangement joins TRBV12-5 to TRBJ2-5; D ambiguous. Germline assignment: CDR1 LGHNT and CDR2 FRNRAP. This CDR3 has 11 amino acids. V lost 6 bases to trimming and J lost 9 bases, with 11 bases between them. CDR3 sequence: CASGLGGPQYF. Here the CDR3 DNA reads TGTGCTAGTGGCCTGGGTGGACCCCAGTACTTC.

This clonotype was observed many times. This chain uses TRBV15 with TRBJ1-5, with D tentatively TRBD1 (5 bases). This CDR3 has 15 amino acids. Germline-derived CDR1 and CDR2 are LNHNV and YYDKDF (reference sequence). The V gene lost 5 bases and the J gene lost 5 bases, with 16 bases spanning the gap. The CDR3 sequence is CATSSSRKGDQPQHF. In nucleotides, the CDR3 is TGTGCCACCAGCTCCTCAAGGAAAGGGGATCAGCCCCAGCATTTT.

This chain links TRBV3-1 with TRBJ1-2; unclear D gene. Germline V gene lookup returns CDR1 LGHDT and CDR2 YNNKEL (reference sequence). V lost 6 bases and J 3 bases, leaving 23 bases between the germline ends. CDR3 length equals 17 residues. The CDR3 nucleotides read TGTGCCAGCAGTCCATCGGCCCCAGCCCCTCGGGACTATGGCTACACCTTC. Amino acids: CASSPSAPAPRDYGYTF.

This clonotype was seen only a few times. The V and J genes are TRBV14 and TRBJ2-1; TRBD1 matches at 9 bases. J gave up 4 bases and V 1 base, and 5 bases lay outside the gene matches. Germline lookup yields CDR1 SGHDN and CDR2 FVKESK. The CDR3 loop spans 16 amino acids. The CDR3 DNA reads TGTGCCAGCAGCCAAGGCCCGGGACAGGGTTACAATGAGCAGTTCTTC. This translates into CASSQGPGQGYNEQFF.

The V and J genes are TRBV27 and TRBJ2-1; 12 nucleotides line up with TRBD2. Germline assignment: CDR1 MNHEY and CDR2 SMNVEV (reference sequence). The CDR3 length is 15 residues. Trimming at V came to 5 bases and at J to 4 bases, leaving 3 bases not matched to a gene. The CDR3 DNA reads TGTGCCAGCAGTGACGGGACTAGCGGGTACAATGAGCAGTTCTTC. This gives the protein CASSDGTSGYNEQFF.

This clonotype was seen a handful of times. V is TRBV6-5 and J is TRBJ2-1; no firm D call. Trimming stripped 0 bases from V and 8 bases from J, with 14 bases between. Germline V gene sequence: CDR1 MNHEY, CDR2 SVGAGI. There are 15 residues in the CDR3. The CDR3 coding sequence is TGTGCCAGCAGTTACTCGTGGTTCCGTGGACATGAGCAGTTCTTC. It specifies CASSYSWFRGHEQFF.

This clonotype has a count of ten or more. This rearrangement joins TRBV4-3 to TRBJ2-7, with D possibly matching TRBD2 (5 bases). The CDR3 sequence is 15 residues long. Germline values: CDR1 LGHNA, CDR2 YSLEER. V lost 0 bases and J 0 bases, leaving 9 bases between the germline ends. The chain's CDR3 is CASSQDLGLSYEQYF. CDR3 in DNA: TGCGCCAGCAGCCAAGATCTTGGACTCTCCTACGAGCAGTACTTC.

This clonotype was detected only a few times. The J gene is TRBJ2-3, the V gene TRBV7-3, with 7 bases aligning to TRBD2. The CDR3 totals 15 residues. The J segment lost 6 bases and the V segment lost 4 bases, leaving 10 bases of the junction unmatched. Germline lookup yields CDR1 SGHTA and CDR2 FQGTGA. The CDR3, as DNA: TGTGCCAGCAGCTCCCAGGGAGGGCCGTCGGATACGCAGTATTTT. It is translated as CASSSQGGPSDTQYF.

This clonotype has only a few counts. V and J are TRBV6-2 or TRBV6-3 and TRBJ2-5; TRBD2 matches 8 bases. The germline CDR1 and CDR2 sequences are MNHEY and SVGEGT. The CDR3 extends over 16 amino acids. V was clipped by 0 bases and J by 6 bases; unmatched bases: 9. CDR3 DNA: TGTGCCAGCAGTTACTCGAGAGCGGGAGACACGAAGACCCAGTACTTC. This translates into CASSYSRAGDTKTQYF.

This clonotype was recorded at least ten times. The J gene is TRBJ2-4, the V gene TRBV15, with unresolved D. Looked up from germline, CDR1 is LNHNV and CDR2 is YYDKDF (reference sequence). This CDR3 is built from 15 residues. The V end was cut by 9 bases, the J end by 0 bases, with 15 bases between. CDR3 coding DNA: TGTGCCACGAACAACGGCCCAGGAGCCAAAAACATTCAGTACTTC. This codes for CATNNGPGAKNIQYF.

V gene TRBV12-3 or TRBV12-4 combines with J gene TRBJ2-4; D possibly corresponds to TRBD2 (6 bases). The length of the CDR3 is 16 residues. V shed 7 bases and J shed 0 bases, with 16 bases lying between them. The CDR3 sequence: CASTPSWGVAKNIQYF. The CDR3 bases are TGTGCCAGCACCCCGTCATGGGGGGTAGCCAAAAACATTCAGTACTTC.

The rearrangement uses TRBV19 and TRBJ2-1; a possible D gene is TRBD1 (6 bases). Germline V CDR1 and CDR2: LNHDA, SQIVND (reference sequence). V lost 3 bases and J 6 bases, leaving 15 bases between the germline ends. CDR3 length: 15 amino acids. The CDR3 nucleotides read TGTGCCAGTAGTATGGGAGCAGGGGTTGGCAATGAGCAGTTCTTC. Protein product: CASSMGAGVGNEQFF.

The table lists this clonotype with a few counts. V gene TRBV4-2 combines with J gene TRBJ2-3; D is ambiguous. Trimming stripped 1 base from V and 1 base from J, with 12 bases between. The germline CDR1 and CDR2 sequences are LGHNA and YNFKEQ. The CDR3 is 16 residues long. CDR3 amino acids: CASSQVGIPGTDTQYF. In DNA form, the CDR3 reads TGTGCCAGCAGCCAAGTTGGAATACCAGGCACAGATACGCAGTATTTT.

The CDR3 DNA reads TGTGCCAGCAGCGTAGGACTAGCGGTGACCGGGGAGCTGTTTTTT. Its protein is CASSVGLAVTGELFF. The rearrangement joins TRBV9 to TRBJ2-2, with 9 bases identical to TRBD2. Germline V gene lookup returns CDR1 SGDLS and CDR2 YYNGEE. This CDR3 contains 15 residues. Trimming removed 0 bases from V and 5 bases from J; junction bases left unmatched: 2.

The V gene is TRBV29-1, the J gene TRBJ2-7; 13 bases are a match to TRBD2. With V trimmed by 1 base and J by 3 bases, 3 bases remained unmatched. Germline assignment: CDR1 SQVTM and CDR2 ANQGSEA. The CDR3 spans 15 residues. In DNA form, the CDR3 reads TGCAGCGTTGAAGGCGGACTAGCGGGAGTCTACGAGCAGTACTTC. Residues: CSVEGGLAGVYEQYF.

The chain recombines TRBV3-1 with TRBJ1-2; TRBD1 is a possible D gene (6 bases). This CDR3 contains 15 residues. V lost 3 bases and J lost 2, with 13 bases in between. CDR1 is LGHDT, CDR2 YNNKEL, per germline (reference sequence). The CDR3 DNA is TGTGCCAGCAGCCAGCCGGACAGTCGGAACTATGGCTACACCTTC. It translates to CASSQPDSRNYGYTF.

A few counts support this clonotype. V and J are TRBV5-6 and TRBJ2-7; TRBD2 agrees at 12 bases. Germline CDR1 and CDR2: SGHDT and YYEEEE. This CDR3 contains 18 residues. V gave up 1 base and J gave up 9 bases; unmatched junction bases: 17. The CDR3 is CASSLRTLGASGRAGQYV. The CDR3 nucleotides are TGTGCCAGCAGCTTGAGGACCCTAGGGGCTAGCGGGAGGGCCGGGCAGTACGTC.

This clonotype has more than one count but fewer than ten. The chain has TRBV9 and TRBJ2-1; tentatively, D is TRBD1 (8 bases). This CDR3 region has 16 residues. Germline loops: CDR1 SGDLS, CDR2 YYNGEE. V dropped 3 bases and J dropped 3 bases, with 16 bases sitting between them. The CDR3 DNA reads as TGTGCCAGCAGCGCCCAGGGGGCTAGCGGCTACAATGAGCAGTTCTTC. This translates into CASSAQGASGYNEQFF.

This chain links TRBV20-1 with TRBJ2-3, with TRBD1 as a possible D gene (6 bases). Germline assignment: CDR1 DFQATT and CDR2 SNEGSKA (reference sequence). The CDR3 length is 13 residues. Trimming removed 5 bases from V and 2 bases from J, with 11 bases in between. The CDR3 DNA sequence: TGCAGTGCTGAGCCAGGGGTCACAGATACGCAGTATTTT. It is translated as CSAEPGVTDTQYF.

The rearrangement uses TRBV28 and TRBJ2-5; the match to TRBD1 covers 7 bases. The CDR3 length is 15 residues. After removal of 10 bases from V and 1 base from J, the junction contained 12 bases not matched to a gene. CDR1 and CDR2 (germline): MDHEN, SYDVKM. CDR3: CATNRGRTGQETQYF. For the CDR3, the DNA is TGTGCCACCAACCGTGGTAGGACAGGCCAAGAGACCCAGTACTTC. Combining the CDR3 with reference TRBV28 and TRBJ2-5 gives the whole variable domain DVKVTQSSRYLVKRTGEKVFLECVQDMDHENMFWYRQDPGLGLRLIYFSYDVKMKEKGDIPEGYSVSREKKERFSLILESASTNQTSMYLCATNRGRTGQETQYFGPGTRLLVL.

This clonotype was detected ten times or more. The J gene is TRBJ2-7, the V gene TRBV20-1; TRBD1 is a possible D gene (5 bases). Germline values: CDR1 DFQATT, CDR2 SNEGSKA (reference sequence). This CDR3 is built from 13 residues. The V and J ends lost 5 bases and 2 bases respectively, with 13 bases between them. CDR3 bases: TGCAGTGCTGGGCAGGGTATAACCTACGAGCAGTACGTC. It encodes CSAGQGITYEQYV.

The CDR3 reads CASSQGPPGELFF. CDR3 nucleotide sequence: TGTGCCAGCAGCCAAGGACCCCCCGGGGAGCTGTTTTTT. The chain uses TRBV5-6 and TRBJ2-2; D is unclear. Germline CDR1 is SGHDT and CDR2 is YYEEEE. This CDR3 contains 13 residues. With 4 bases removed from V and 6 bases from J, the gap between germline ends came to 10 bases.

This clonotype showed up just a few times. The chain couples TRBV7-2 to TRBJ2-1; unclear D gene. The germline CDR1 and CDR2 sequences are SGHTA and FQGNSA. The CDR3 spans 14 residues. The ends were cut back, 7 bases at V and 2 bases at J, with 12 bases in the middle. In nucleotides, the CDR3 is TGTGCCAGCACCCGACGCCCGACCTACAATGAGCAGTTCTTC. This translates into CASTRRPTYNEQFF.

V is TRBV4-2 and J is TRBJ1-3; 8 bases fit TRBD1. V gave up 1 base and J gave up 2 bases; unmatched junction bases: 1. The CDR3 runs 15 residues. Germline-derived CDR1 and CDR2 are LGHNA and YNFKEQ. This CDR3 is CASSQGRGPGNTIYF. The CDR3 DNA sequence: TGTGCCAGCAGCCAAGGCAGGGGGCCTGGAAACACCATATATTTT.

V is TRBV7-3 and J is TRBJ2-4; possibly TRBD1 or TRBD2 for D (5 bases each). This CDR3 has 14 amino acids. Looked up from germline, CDR1 is SGHTA and CDR2 is FQGTGA. The V gene lost 4 bases and the J gene lost 6 bases, with 13 bases spanning the gap. The CDR3 DNA is TGTGCCAGCAGCTCAGGGACGCCGGGAAACATTCAGTACTTC. Translation gives CASSSGTPGNIQYF.